This TCR beta chain originates from a study of cytomegalovirus exposure and HLA in healthy donors. Study-level results: It was reported that the classifier diagnosed cytomegalovirus status with high specificity and sensitivity in both the original and validation cohorts.

To note about this clone: Its antigen is undetermined.

Per the germline V gene, CDR1 is SGHRS and CDR2 is YFSETQ. With 0 bases clipped from V and 3 bases from J, the junction kept 10 bases outside the gene matches. This CDR3 spans 18 amino acids. The PCR ran on 60 Vbeta and 13 Jbeta primers. Sequencing used immunoSEQ multiplex PCR; TCRdb keeps in-frame clones, though not all of them. This sample has under 200,000 clones, with approximately 85% found just once. The V call is TRBV5-1, the J call TRBJ1-1; TRBD1 aligns across 11 bases. Material for sequencing was PBMCs. The source of this sequence is a woman between 50 and 59 years old in good health and CMV-seronegative. The CDR3 spells CASSLGGDRGARYTEAFF. In DNA form, the CDR3 reads TGCGCCAGCAGCTTGGGAGGGGACAGGGGGGCGAGGTACACTGAAGCTTTCTTT.